This T cell receptor (beta chain) appears in the sequencing data of a study of T cells expressing NK-cell markers. On the study more broadly: From sorted CD3+CD56+NKG2C+, CD3+CD56+NKG2C- and CD3+CD56-NKG2C+ T cells came the TCR beta repertoires. Serological testing identified seven of the eight sequenced donors as HCMV-seropositive and one as seronegative. Regarding the study as a whole: These clonotypes also led the CD3+CD56-NKG2C+ fraction in a handful of donors.

The CDR3 covers 11 residues. CDR1 and CDR2 (germline): DFQATT, SNEGSKA (reference sequence). As for this clonotype: The antigen remains undetermined.

5'RACE template switching built TCR beta cDNA with unique molecular identifiers. TCRdb re-called the 5' RACE reads, yielding one record per CDR3 amino acid sequence without DNA. The table for this sample gives under 200,000 distinct CDR3 sequences. The specimen sequenced was blood T cells: a sorted CD56 or NKG2C T cell subset, CD4+ or CD8+ T cells, or bulk PBMC T cells (not recorded which). This chain joins TRBV20-1 and TRBJ1-1; the TRBD1 assignment by TCRdb is unverifiable without DNA. The receptor comes from a woman between 18 and 70 years old in good health. The CDR3: CSAAGGTEAFF.